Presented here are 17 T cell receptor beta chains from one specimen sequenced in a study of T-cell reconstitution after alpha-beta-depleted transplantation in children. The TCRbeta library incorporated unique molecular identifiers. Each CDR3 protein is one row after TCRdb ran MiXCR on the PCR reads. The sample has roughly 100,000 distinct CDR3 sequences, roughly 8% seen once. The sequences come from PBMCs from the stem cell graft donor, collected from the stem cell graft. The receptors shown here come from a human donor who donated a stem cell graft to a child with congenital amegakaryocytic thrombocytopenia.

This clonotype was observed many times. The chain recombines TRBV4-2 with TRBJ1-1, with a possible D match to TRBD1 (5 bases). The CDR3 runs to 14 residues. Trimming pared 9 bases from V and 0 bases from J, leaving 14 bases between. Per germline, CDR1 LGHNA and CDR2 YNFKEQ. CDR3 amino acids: CASSGRTMNTEAFF. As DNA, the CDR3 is TGTGCCAGTAGCGGACGGACAATGAACACTGAAGCTTTCTTT.

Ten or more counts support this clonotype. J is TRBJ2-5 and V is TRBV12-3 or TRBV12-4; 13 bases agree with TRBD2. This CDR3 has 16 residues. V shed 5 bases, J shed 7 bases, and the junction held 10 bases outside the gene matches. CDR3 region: CASSVRLAGGPGTQYF. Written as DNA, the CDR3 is TGTGCCAGCAGTGTTCGACTAGCGGGAGGCCCAGGGACCCAGTACTTC.

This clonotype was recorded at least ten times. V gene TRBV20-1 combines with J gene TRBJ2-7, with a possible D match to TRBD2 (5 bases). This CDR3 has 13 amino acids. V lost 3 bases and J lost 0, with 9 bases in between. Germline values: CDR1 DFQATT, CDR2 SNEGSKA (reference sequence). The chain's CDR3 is CSASRTLSYEQYF. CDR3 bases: TGCAGTGCTAGTAGGACTCTCTCCTACGAGCAGTACTTC.

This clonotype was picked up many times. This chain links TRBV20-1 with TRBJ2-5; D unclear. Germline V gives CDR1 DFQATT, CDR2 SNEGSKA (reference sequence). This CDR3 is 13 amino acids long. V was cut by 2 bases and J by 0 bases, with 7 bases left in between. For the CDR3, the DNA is TGCAGTGCTAGATGGAAGGACCAAGAGACCCAGTACTTC. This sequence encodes CSARWKDQETQYF.

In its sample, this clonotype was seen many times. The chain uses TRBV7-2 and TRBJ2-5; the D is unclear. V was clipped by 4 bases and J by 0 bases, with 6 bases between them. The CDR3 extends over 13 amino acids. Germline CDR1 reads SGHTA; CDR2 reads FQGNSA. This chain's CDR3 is CASSYPYQETQYF. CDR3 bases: TGTGCCAGCAGCTACCCGTACCAAGAGACCCAGTACTTC.

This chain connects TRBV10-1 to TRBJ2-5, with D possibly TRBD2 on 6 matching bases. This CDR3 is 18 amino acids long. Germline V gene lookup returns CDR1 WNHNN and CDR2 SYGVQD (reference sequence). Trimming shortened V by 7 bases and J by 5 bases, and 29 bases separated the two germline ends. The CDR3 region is CASTRANLCREMGETQYF. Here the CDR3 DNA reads TGCGCCAGCACAAGGGCAAACCTTTGTCGGGAGATGGGGGAGACCCAGTACTTC.

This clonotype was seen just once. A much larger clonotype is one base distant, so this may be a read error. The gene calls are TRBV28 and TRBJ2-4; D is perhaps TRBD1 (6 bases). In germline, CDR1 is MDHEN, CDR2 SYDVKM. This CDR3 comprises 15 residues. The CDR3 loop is CASSTVQGWRNMQYF. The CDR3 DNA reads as TGTGCCAGCAGTACAGTACAGGGTTGGAGAAACATGCAGTACTTC.

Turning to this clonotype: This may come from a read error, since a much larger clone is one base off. The CDR3 loop is CASSLGTGDLKNSQYF. The CDR3 DNA sequence: TGTGCCAGCAGCTTAGGGACAGGGGACCTTAAAAACAGTCAGTACTTC. This sequence joins TRBV7-9 and TRBJ2-4, with 9 bases identical to TRBD1. CDR3 size: 16 residues. CDR1 is SEHNR and CDR2 is FQNEAQ in the germline V gene (reference sequence).

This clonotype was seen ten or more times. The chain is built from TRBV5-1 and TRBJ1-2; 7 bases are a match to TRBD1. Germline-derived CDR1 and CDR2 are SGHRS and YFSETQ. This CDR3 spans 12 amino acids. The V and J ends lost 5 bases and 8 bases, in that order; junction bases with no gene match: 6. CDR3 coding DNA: TGCGCCAGCAGTTTCGGACAGGCAGGCTACACCTTC. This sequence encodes CASSFGQAGYTF. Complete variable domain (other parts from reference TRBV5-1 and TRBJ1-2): KAGVTQTPRYLIKTRGQQVTLSCSPISGHRSVSWYQQTPGQGLQFLFEYFSETQRNKGNFPGRFSGRQFSNSRSEMNVSTLELGDSALYLCASSFGQAGYTFGSGTRLTVV.

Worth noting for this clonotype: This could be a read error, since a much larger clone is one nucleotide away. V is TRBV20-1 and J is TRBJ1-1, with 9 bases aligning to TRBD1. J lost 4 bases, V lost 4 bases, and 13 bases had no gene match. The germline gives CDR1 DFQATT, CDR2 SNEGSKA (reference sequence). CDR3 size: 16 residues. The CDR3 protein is CSANSAPGQGCTEAFF. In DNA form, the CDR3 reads TGCAGTGCTAATTCGGCTCCAGGACAGGGGTGCACTGAAGCTTTCTTT.

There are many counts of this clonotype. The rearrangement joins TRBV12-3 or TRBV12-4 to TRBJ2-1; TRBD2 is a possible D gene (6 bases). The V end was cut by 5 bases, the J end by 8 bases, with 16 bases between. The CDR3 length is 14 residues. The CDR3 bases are TGTGCCAGCAGTCGGGACTTGTCACACCATGAGCAGTTCTTC. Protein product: CASSRDLSHHEQFF.

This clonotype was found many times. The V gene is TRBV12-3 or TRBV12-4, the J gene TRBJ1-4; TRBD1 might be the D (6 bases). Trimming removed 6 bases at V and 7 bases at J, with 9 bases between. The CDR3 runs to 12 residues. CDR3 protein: CASSRRGEKLFF. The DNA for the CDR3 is TGTGCCAGCAGCCGCAGGGGTGAAAAACTGTTTTTT.

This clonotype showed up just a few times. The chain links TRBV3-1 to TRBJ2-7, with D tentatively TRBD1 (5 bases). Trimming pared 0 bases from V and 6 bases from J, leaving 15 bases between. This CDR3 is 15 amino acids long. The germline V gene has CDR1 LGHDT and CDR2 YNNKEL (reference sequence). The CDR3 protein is CASSQDADSLSEQYF. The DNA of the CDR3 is TGTGCCAGCAGCCAAGATGCCGACAGCCTAAGCGAGCAGTACTTC.

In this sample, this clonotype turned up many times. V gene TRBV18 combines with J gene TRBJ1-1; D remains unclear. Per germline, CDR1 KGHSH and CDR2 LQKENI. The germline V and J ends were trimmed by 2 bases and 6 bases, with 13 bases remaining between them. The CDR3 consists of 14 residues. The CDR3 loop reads CASSPSDWGSEAFF. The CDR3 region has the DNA TGTGCCAGCTCACCATCGGATTGGGGATCTGAAGCTTTCTTT.

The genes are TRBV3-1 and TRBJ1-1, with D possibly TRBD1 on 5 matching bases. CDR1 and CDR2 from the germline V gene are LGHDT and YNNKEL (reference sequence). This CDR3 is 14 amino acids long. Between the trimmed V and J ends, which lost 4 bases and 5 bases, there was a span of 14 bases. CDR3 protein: CASSPLGGRTEAFF. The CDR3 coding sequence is TGTGCCAGCAGCCCCTTGGGGGGTAGGACTGAAGCTTTCTTT.

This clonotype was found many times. CDR3 bases: TGCGCCAGCAGCATAACCGGACAGAACACTGAAGCTTTCTTT. Translated: CASSITGQNTEAFF. This chain joins TRBV5-1 and TRBJ1-1; possible D gene TRBD1, 5 bases. The CDR3 is made up of 14 amino acids. Germline CDR1 SGHRS, CDR2 YFSETQ. V was cut by 4 bases and J by 1 base, with 11 bases left in between.

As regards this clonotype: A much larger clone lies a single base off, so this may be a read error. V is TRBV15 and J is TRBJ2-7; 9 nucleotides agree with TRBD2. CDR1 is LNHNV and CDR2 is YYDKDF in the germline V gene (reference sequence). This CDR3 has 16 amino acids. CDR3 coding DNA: TGTGCCACCAGCAGAGGGGAGACTAGCGGTGCCTACCAGCAGTACTTC. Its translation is CATSRGETSGAYQQYF.